The 27 T cell receptor beta chains in this list originate from one sample, sequenced in a study of Ad26.COV2.S vaccination and SARS-CoV-2 variants. Documented treatment: roughly 18 received Ad26.COV2.S at low or high dose, single or two shots; about 5 received placebo; per-sample allocation not given. Sampling happened 63 days after the first vaccine or placebo injection. This table comes from immunoSEQ multiplex PCR, and its TCRdb copy is limited to in-frame clones, with some not included. This sample has about 440,000 clones, with roughly 89% found just once. This material consisted of peripheral blood, taken in a trial of Ad26.COV2.S vaccine versus placebo. The receptors come from a person between 18 and 59 years old who received the Ad26.COV2.S COVID-19 vaccine or a placebo.

The chain combines TRBV29-1 with TRBJ2-7; no reliable D call. V lost 7 bases and J 1 base, leaving 11 bases between the germline ends. The CDR3 has 12 amino acids. Germline CDR1 reads SQVTM; CDR2 reads ANQGSEA. In DNA form, the CDR3 reads TGCAGCGCCTCAGCAGGATCCTACGAGCAGTACTTC. This sequence encodes CSASAGSYEQYF.

CDR3 in amino acids: CASSFGTGGYQPQHF. The CDR3 region has the DNA TGTGCCAGCAGTTTCGGGACAGGGGGCTATCAGCCCCAGCATTTT. The rearrangement joins TRBV28 to TRBJ1-5; 12 nucleotides line up with TRBD1. The CDR3 spans 15 residues. The ends lost 3 bases at V and 5 bases at J; junction bases unmatched: 2. Germline CDR1 and CDR2: MDHEN and SYDVKM.

This chain joins TRBV18 and TRBJ2-5; D is unclear. V shed 3 bases and J shed 7 bases, with 9 bases lying between them. The CDR3 is 12 amino acids. Germline loops: CDR1 KGHSH, CDR2 LQKENI. As DNA, the CDR3 is TGTGCCAGCTCACCGTACTCAGGGACCCAGTACTTC. This sequence encodes CASSPYSGTQYF.

This chain joins TRBV28 and TRBJ1-6, with no clear D. The CDR3 has 12 residues. V was pared by 6 bases and J by 10 bases, with 10 bases between. CDR1 and CDR2 from the germline V gene are MDHEN and SYDVKM. This CDR3 is CASSRGISPLHF. The CDR3 DNA is TGTGCCAGCAGCCGCGGTATCTCACCCCTCCACTTT.

J is TRBJ2-7 and V is TRBV7-2; TRBD2 matches 7 bases. In germline, CDR1 is SGHTA, CDR2 FQGNSA. The CDR3 runs to 15 residues. V lost 1 base to trimming and J lost 4 bases; unmatched junction nucleotides: 7. CDR3 DNA: TGTGCCAGCAGCTTAGTTGCGGGAGAATTGTACGAGCAGTACTTC. Translating gives CASSLVAGELYEQYF. The full variable domain, its missing parts supplied by reference TRBV7-2 and TRBJ2-7, is GAGVSQSPSNKVTEKGKDVELRCDPISGHTALYWYRQSLGQGLEFLIYFQGNSAPDKSGLPSDRFSAERTGGSVSTLTIQRTQQEDSAVYLCASSLVAGELYEQYFGPGTRLTVT.

This chain uses TRBV18 with TRBJ2-1, with 11 bases lining up with TRBD2. The germline V gene encodes CDR1 KGHSH and CDR2 LQKENI. The CDR3 spans 17 residues. J gave up 0 bases and V 5 bases, and 6 bases lay outside the gene matches. The CDR3 DNA sequence: TGTGCCAGCTCATACGTTAGCGGGAGGGCCTCCTACAATGAGCAGTTCTTC. Amino acid sequence: CASSYVSGRASYNEQFF. Supplemented by reference TRBV18 and TRBJ2-1, the full variable domain reads NAGVMQNPRHLVRRRGQEARLRCSPMKGHSHVYWYRQLPEEGLKFMVYLQKENIIDESGMPKERFSAEFPKEGPSILRIQQVVRGDSAAYFCASSYVSGRASYNEQFFGPGTRLTVL.

The chain uses TRBV7-9 and TRBJ2-7; 10 bases line up with TRBD1. V lost 4 bases to trimming and J lost 2 bases; unmatched junction nucleotides: 5. This CDR3 is 15 amino acids long. Per germline, CDR1 SEHNR and CDR2 FQNEAQ (reference sequence). CDR3 nucleotides: TGTGCCAGCAGCTGGGACAGGGGATCCCCCTACGAGCAGTACTTC. Translating it yields CASSWDRGSPYEQYF.

The rearrangement links TRBV13 to TRBJ2-1; 13 nucleotides agree with TRBD2. The CDR3 runs 15 residues. The germline V gene encodes CDR1 PRHDT and CDR2 FYEKMQ (reference sequence). J gave up 6 bases and V 8 bases, and 7 bases lay outside the gene matches. CDR3 protein: CASQTSGRALNEQFF. The DNA of the CDR3 is TGTGCCAGCCAAACTAGCGGGAGGGCCCTCAATGAGCAGTTCTTC.

The rearrangement links TRBV5-1 to TRBJ2-3, with D possibly being TRBD1 (5 bases). The V gene's germline CDR1 is SGHRS and CDR2 YFSETQ. This CDR3 has 14 amino acids. Trimming took off 7 bases at V and 2 bases at J, with 14 bases between the two ends. CDR3 residues: CASSAKGPTDTQYF. The DNA for the CDR3 is TGCGCCAGCTCAGCTAAGGGGCCCACAGATACGCAGTATTTT.

The chain links TRBV7-2 to TRBJ2-7, with 12 positions matching TRBD2. The J segment lost 4 bases and the V segment lost 4 bases, leaving 5 bases of the junction unmatched. This CDR3 contains 15 residues. The V gene's germline CDR1 is SGHTA and CDR2 FQGNSA. The CDR3 sequence: CASSSSSGRAYEQYF. The CDR3 region has the DNA TGTGCCAGCAGCTCCTCTAGCGGGAGGGCATACGAGCAGTACTTC.

The chain has TRBV28 and TRBJ1-4, with a possible D match to TRBD1 (5 bases). The V gene's germline CDR1 is MDHEN and CDR2 SYDVKM. The CDR3 loop spans 14 amino acids. V lost 3 bases, J lost 8 bases, and 13 bases lay in between. CDR3 in amino acids: CASSLLGEYEKLFF. DNA for the CDR3: TGTGCCAGCAGTTTGTTGGGGGAGTACGAAAAACTGTTTTTT.

Only one count was recorded for this clone. The V and J genes are TRBV27 and TRBJ2-1; the D gene is possibly TRBD1 (6 bases). V was clipped by 1 base and J by 3 bases, with 10 bases between them. CDR3 length: 15 residues. CDR1 is MNHEY, CDR2 SMNVEV, per germline (reference sequence). The CDR3, as DNA: TGTGCCAGCAGTTTATTACAGGGTCACTACAATGAGCAGTTCTTC. Translation gives CASSLLQGHYNEQFF.

This chain links TRBV5-8 with TRBJ2-7, with 10 bases fitting TRBD2. With V trimmed by 5 bases and J by 4 bases, 6 bases remained unmatched. CDR3 length: 14 residues. Germline V lookup: CDR1 SGHTS, CDR2 YDEGEE. This chain's CDR3 is CASRTAGGGYEQYF. The CDR3 region has the DNA TGTGCCAGCAGGACAGCGGGAGGGGGTTACGAGCAGTACTTC.

The chain is built from TRBV29-1 and TRBJ2-3, with TRBD2 as a possible D gene (6 bases). The CDR3 is 13 residues long. Germline-derived CDR1 and CDR2 are SQVTM and ANQGSEA. The CDR3 reads CTHDSPPRGTQYF. CDR3 sequence (DNA): TGCACACATGACTCCCCGCCCCGGGGGACGCAGTATTTT.

The rearrangement joins TRBV6-5 to TRBJ1-2, with D possibly being TRBD1 (6 bases). Deletions cut 10 bases from V and 6 bases from J, with 21 bases between. The germline V gene encodes CDR1 MNHEY and CDR2 SVGAGI. The CDR3 runs 14 residues. The CDR3 spells CATAPGQSRDGYTF. For the CDR3, the DNA is TGTGCCACCGCCCCGGGACAATCAAGAGATGGCTACACCTTC.

The chain links TRBV7-9 to TRBJ2-6; weak D call: TRBD2 (5 bases). V gave up 2 bases and J gave up 8 bases, with 10 bases separating them. Germline values: CDR1 SEHNR, CDR2 FQNEAQ (reference sequence). The CDR3 is 14 amino acids. CDR3 residues: CASSLISGSNVLTF. The CDR3 DNA sequence: TGTGCCAGCAGCTTAATTTCGGGGTCCAACGTCCTGACTTTC.

The chain combines TRBV5-1 with TRBJ2-7; possible D gene TRBD1, 5 bases. Deletions cut 0 bases from V and 3 bases from J, with 13 bases between. CDR3 size: 15 residues. Germline CDR1 reads SGHRS; CDR2 reads YFSETQ. The CDR3 sequence: CASSLAGAGLYEQYF. Here the CDR3 DNA reads TGCGCCAGCAGCTTGGCCGGTGCAGGGCTCTACGAGCAGTACTTC.

CDR3 loop: CASSQTSQGQGHEQYF. The CDR3 nucleotides are TGTGCCAGCAGCCAGACATCACAGGGGCAAGGACACGAGCAGTACTTC. The gene calls are TRBV4-2 and TRBJ2-7; 7 positions match TRBD1. Germline V CDR1 and CDR2: LGHNA, YNFKEQ. The CDR3 is 16 amino acids. The V gene end was trimmed by 3 bases and the J gene end by 5 bases; junction bases not matched to a gene: 13.

The chain employs TRBV21-1 and TRBJ1-5. TRBV21-1 is given as a pseudogene. This CDR3 spans 17 amino acids. In nucleotides, the CDR3 is TGTGCCAGCAGCTCCACCCTGAGCCCTATTATCAATCAGCCCCAGCATTTT. Its protein is CASSSTLSPIINQPQHF.

V gene TRBV6-1 combines with J gene TRBJ2-1; D is unclear. CDR3 length: 12 amino acids. Germline-derived CDR1 and CDR2 are MNHNS and SASEGT. V was cut by 2 bases and J by 6 bases, with 5 bases left in between. CDR3 in DNA: TGTGCCAGCAGTGAAAGGGCCAATGAGCAGTTCTTC. Its protein product is CASSERANEQFF.

V usage is TRBV11-2 and J usage is TRBJ1-6, with 7 positions matching TRBD1. The CDR3 sequence is 14 residues long. Germline trimming cut 6 bases from V and 7 bases from J; bases unmatched to any gene: 6. Germline V CDR1 and CDR2: SGHAT, FQNNGV. CDR3 nucleotides: TGTGCCAGCAGGCGGACAGGCGGGAATTCACCCCTCCACTTT. This translates into CASRRTGGNSPLHF.

This chain uses TRBV9 with TRBJ2-1, with D possibly being TRBD2 (6 bases). The CDR3 sequence is 13 residues long. Germline CDR1 is SGDLS and CDR2 is YYNGEE. The V end lost 7 bases, the J end lost 0 bases, and 8 bases lay between the germline ends. The CDR3 loop is CASGGSSYNEQFF. CDR3 sequence (DNA): TGTGCCAGCGGGGGGAGCTCCTACAATGAGCAGTTCTTC.

The V gene is TRBV28, the J gene TRBJ2-1; 11 bases are shared with TRBD2. Germline CDR1 MDHEN, CDR2 SYDVKM. V gave up 5 bases and J gave up 3 bases; unmatched junction bases: 6. This CDR3 is built from 16 residues. This chain's CDR3 is CASSRTSGSLYNEQFF. The CDR3 DNA is TGTGCCAGCAGTCGGACTAGCGGGTCTCTCTACAATGAGCAGTTCTTC.

This clone was seen just once. CDR3 nucleotide sequence: TGCGCCAGCACGCGCGGGACAGGGGACGATACGCAGTATTTT. It translates to CASTRGTGDDTQYF. The J gene is TRBJ2-3, the V gene TRBV5-1; 10 bases agree with TRBD1. Looked up from germline, CDR1 is SGHRS and CDR2 is YFSETQ. Trimming removed 6 bases from V and 6 bases from J; junction bases left unmatched: 7. The CDR3 length is 14 residues.

This chain's CDR3 is CASSRHQEGQETQYF. The CDR3 nucleotides are TGTGCCAGCAGTCGTCATCAAGAAGGACAAGAGACCCAGTACTTC. The chain links TRBV28 to TRBJ2-5; D remains unclear. This CDR3 has 15 residues. The ends were cut back, 5 bases at V and 2 bases at J, with 15 bases in the middle. CDR1 and CDR2 from the germline V gene are MDHEN and SYDVKM.

The chain carries TRBV28 and TRBJ1-4; TRBD1 aligns across 9 bases. Germline values: CDR1 MDHEN, CDR2 SYDVKM. V shed 3 bases, J shed 5 bases, and the junction held 4 bases outside the gene matches. The length of the CDR3 is 15 residues. CDR3 loop: CASSFPGTGNEKLFF. In DNA form, the CDR3 reads TGTGCCAGCAGTTTCCCCGGGACAGGGAATGAAAAACTGTTTTTT.

The CDR3 protein is CASSKLVRANEQFF. The CDR3 DNA reads TGTGCCAGCAGTAAGCTAGTACGGGCAAATGAGCAGTTCTTC. This chain connects TRBV28 to TRBJ2-1, with D unresolved. V lost 5 bases to trimming and J lost 7 bases, with 15 bases between them. Germline CDR1 MDHEN, CDR2 SYDVKM. CDR3 length: 14 amino acids.